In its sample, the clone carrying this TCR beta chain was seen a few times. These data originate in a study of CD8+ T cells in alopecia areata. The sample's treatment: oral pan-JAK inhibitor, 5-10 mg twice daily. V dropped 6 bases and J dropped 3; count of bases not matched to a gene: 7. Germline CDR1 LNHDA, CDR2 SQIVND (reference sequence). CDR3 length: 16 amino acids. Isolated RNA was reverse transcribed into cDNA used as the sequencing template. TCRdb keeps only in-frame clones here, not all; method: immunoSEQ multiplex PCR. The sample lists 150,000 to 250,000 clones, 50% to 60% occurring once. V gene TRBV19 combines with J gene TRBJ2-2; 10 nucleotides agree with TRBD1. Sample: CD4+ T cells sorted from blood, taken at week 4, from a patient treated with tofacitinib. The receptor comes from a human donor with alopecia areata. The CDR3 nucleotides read TGTGCCAGTAGCCGTCTAGGGACAGGGGACACCGGGGAGCTGTTTTTT. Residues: CASSRLGTGDTGELFF.